The clone carrying this TCR beta chain was observed a few times. The data are from a study of blood T cells in healthy people across ages. Together with a sample-barcoded 5' primer, a J-beta primer mix was included in a second PCR lasting roughly 7 to 11 cycles. TCRdb reprocessed the 5' RACE reads with MiXCR, giving one entry per CDR3 protein. The profile shows approximately 900,000 distinct CDR3 sequences, about 28% of them singletons. V lost 4 bases, J lost 4 bases, and 16 bases lay in between. The CDR3 is made up of 15 amino acids. The same data also contributed to another study, on T cells of mothers and their children. That report notes: Related mother-child pairs showed slightly, non-significantly higher overlap than unrelated pairs.

The chain employs TRBV12-3 or TRBV12-4 and TRBJ1-2; TRBD1 is a possible D gene (5 bases). The material sequenced was blood. The source of this sequence is a middle-aged woman in good health. The CDR3 nucleotides are TGTGCCAGCAGTTCCCAGTCAGACAGAGCCTATGGCTACACCTTC. This gives the protein CASSSQSDRAYGYTF.